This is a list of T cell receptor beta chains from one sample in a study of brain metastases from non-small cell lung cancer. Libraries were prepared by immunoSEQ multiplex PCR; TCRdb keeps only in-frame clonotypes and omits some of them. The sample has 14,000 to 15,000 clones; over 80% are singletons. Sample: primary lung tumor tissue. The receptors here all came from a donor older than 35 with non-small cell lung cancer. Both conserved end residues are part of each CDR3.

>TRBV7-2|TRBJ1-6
CASSLQGGTNSPLHF
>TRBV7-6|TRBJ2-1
CASSSTDNEQFF
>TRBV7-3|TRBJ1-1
CASRWPGSVAFF
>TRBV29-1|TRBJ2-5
CSVTWTVGSGETQYF
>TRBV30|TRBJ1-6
CAWSVLQFSYNSPLHF
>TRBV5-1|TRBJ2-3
CASSLTPFASTDTQYF
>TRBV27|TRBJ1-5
CASSSGTGGAGQPQHF
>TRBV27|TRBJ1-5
CASSLGTGGFNQPQHF
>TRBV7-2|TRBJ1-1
CASSLQGALTEAFF
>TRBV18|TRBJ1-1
CASSPKGMNTEAFF
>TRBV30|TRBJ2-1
CAWRASPQGVQFF
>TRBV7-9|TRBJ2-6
CASSFLQGYGANVLTF
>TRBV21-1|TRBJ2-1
CASSKEQGFYNEQFF
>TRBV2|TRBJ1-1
CASSWDRNTEAFF
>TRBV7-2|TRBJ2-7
CASSLTASGGAHEQYF
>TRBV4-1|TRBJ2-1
CASSQEVTSGGSDEQFF
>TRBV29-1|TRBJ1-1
CSAVGSWESNTEAFF
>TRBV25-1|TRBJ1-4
CASSGATTNEKLFF
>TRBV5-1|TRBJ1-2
CASSLASRGYTF
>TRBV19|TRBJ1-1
CASSIADREAFF
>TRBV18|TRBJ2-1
CASSLNMGWDEQFF
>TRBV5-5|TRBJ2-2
CASSLTPTGGLGSNTGELFF
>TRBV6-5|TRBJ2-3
CASSLQTLTDTQYF
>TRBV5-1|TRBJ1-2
CASSPSDGYGYTF
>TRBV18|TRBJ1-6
CASSPTKTGDSPLHF
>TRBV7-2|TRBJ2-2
CASSYGTSGIRVGGELFF
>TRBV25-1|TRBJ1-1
CASSEYSAGEAFF
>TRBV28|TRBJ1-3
CASSRPQGLSGNTIYF
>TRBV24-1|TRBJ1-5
CATSDPREGANQPQHF
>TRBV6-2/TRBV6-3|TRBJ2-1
CASSPAPTSGGFRNEQFF
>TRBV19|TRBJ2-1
CASSRAPLGYNEQFF
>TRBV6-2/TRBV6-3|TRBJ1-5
CASSSWGGIQQPQHF
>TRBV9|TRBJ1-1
CASSPNLRDTEAFF
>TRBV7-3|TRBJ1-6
CASSPGNPNSPLHF
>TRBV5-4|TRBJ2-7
CASSPTDGGFSYEQYF
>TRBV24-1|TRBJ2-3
CATSVVQGESTDTQYF
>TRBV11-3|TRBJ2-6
CASSLGEGRGAGANVLTF
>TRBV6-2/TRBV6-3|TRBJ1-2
CASSYSGVLYGYTF
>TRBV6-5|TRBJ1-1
CASSYGGRSRVTEAFF
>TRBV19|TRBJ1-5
CASSLWQGASNQPQHF
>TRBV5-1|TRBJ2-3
CASRGDSSTDTQYF
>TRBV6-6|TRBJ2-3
CASKDRVGTDTQYF
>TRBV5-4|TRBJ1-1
CASSFLRPMNTEAFF
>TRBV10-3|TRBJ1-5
CAISAAGTQQPQHF
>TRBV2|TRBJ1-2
CARRAPVGTSHYGYTF
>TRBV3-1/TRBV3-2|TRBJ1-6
CASSPLVTGRAPLHF